This T cell receptor beta chain derives from a study of blood T cell repertoires in COVID-19. Study-wide background: Italy, Spain and the United States were the sources of the convalescent and acute COVID-19 samples. In each case, the material was cDNA or gDNA derived from T cells, B-cell-depleted T cells, or PBMCs.

This CDR3 is built from 19 residues. Looked up from germline, CDR1 is LGHDT and CDR2 is YNNKEL (reference sequence). V lost 0 bases and J lost 5; bases outside the gene matches: 10. Source study methods: For nucleated cells, counts were estimated from reference gene primer amplification. Using immunoSEQ multiplex PCR, the repertoire was profiled, and TCRdb retains in-frame clones only, with some absent. The D gene and trimming were derived from the DNA, and the V and J assignments and clone size from that table. The table includes around 50,000 clones, about 83% detected once. The clonotype comes from a woman of 80 years or more with acute or convalescent COVID-19. The J gene is TRBJ2-7, the V gene TRBV3-1 (or the pseudogene TRBV3-2); 16 positions agree with TRBD2. Sequenced sample: peripheral blood. CDR3 sequence reads: CASSQDWGTSGRALNEQYV. In nucleotides, the CDR3 is TGTGCCAGCAGCCAAGATTGGGGGACTAGCGGGAGGGCCCTCAACGAGCAGTACGTC.